These T cell receptor beta chains were read from a single sample in a study of control samples from healthy donors and cancer patients. Profiled with immunoSEQ multiplex PCR; TCRdb holds only in-frame clones, not every one. The sample records 85,000 to 100,000 clones, 82% being singletons. The sample was blood. Source of these receptors: a man aged 55 to 70 in good health. CDR3s include the opening cysteine and the closing phenylalanine or tryptophan. The D gene is left open where the match is weak. Size is stated for part of the rows, as once, few or many counts, or as a class when the clone is expanded.

TRBD2 TRBJ2-1 TRBV5-6 NA TGTGCCAGCAGCTTGTGGGAGACTAGCGGCTACAATGAGCAGTTCTTC CASSLWETSGYNEQFF
NA TRBJ2-1 TRBV9 few TGTGCCAGCAGCGTAGAGCTCGATGAGCAGTTCTTC CASSVELDEQFF
NA TRBJ2-3 TRBV30 NA TGTGCCTGGAGTGTACTCGGGACAGATACGCAGTATTTT CAWSVLGTDTQYF
NA TRBJ1-2 TRBV7-9 NA TGTGCCAGCAGCACCCCAGGGAGAAGCTACACCTTC CASSTPGRSYTF
NA TRBJ1-1 TRBV2 once TGTGCCAGCAGATCTCTTTCGAGGGGCACTGAAGCTTTCTTT CASRSLSRGTEAFF
TRBD1 TRBJ1-4 TRBV3-1/TRBV3-2 NA TGTGCCAGCAGCCAGGGGTCCGGGACAGGGGCTGAAAAACTGTTTTTT CASSQGSGTGAEKLFF
TRBD1 TRBJ1-6 TRBV11-2 NA TGTGCCAGCAGCATGAACAGGGGAATCAATTCACCCCTCCACTTT CASSMNRGINSPLHF
NA TRBJ2-7 TRBV18 NA TGTGCCAGCTCACCCCCGGTAACGGGACGAAGTTCCTACGAGCAGTACTTC CASSPPVTGRSSYEQYF
TRBD1 TRBJ2-2 TRBV7-9 NA TGTGCCAGCAGCTCACAGGGGACCGGGGAGCTGTTTTTT CASSSQGTGELFF
NA TRBJ2-3 TRBV6-5 NA TGTGCCAGCAGTTCCCCCGGCCCCGGTACAGATACGCAGTATTTT CASSSPGPGTDTQYF
NA TRBJ2-7 TRBV15 NA TGTGCCACCAGCGGCAGGGACGGATCCTACGAGCAGTACTTC CATSGRDGSYEQYF
NA TRBJ2-1 TRBV30 medium-sized TGTGCCTGGAGTGTTGGAGGTGAGCAGTTCTTC CAWSVGGEQFF
NA TRBJ2-1 TRBV11-2 once TGTGCCAGCAGCTTAGATACGTCCTGGACCTACAATGAGCAGTTCTTC CASSLDTSWTYNEQFF
NA TRBJ2-3 TRBV5-1 NA TGCGCCAGCAGCGCGTCGGGGACAGATACGCAGTATTTT CASSASGTDTQYF
NA TRBJ2-3 TRBV6-5 NA TGTGCCAGCAGTTACCCCTCGACGGGTACGCAGTATTTT CASSYPSTGTQYF
TRBD2 TRBJ2-7 TRBV6-5 NA TGTGCCAGCATCAAGGGAGGGACTACCTACGAGCAGTACTTC CASIKGGTTYEQYF
NA TRBJ2-2 TRBV9 NA TGTGCCAGCAGCGGGGGGTCCGAGGCCGGGGAGCTGTTTTTT CASSGGSEAGELFF
NA TRBJ1-3 TRBV30 NA TGTGCCTGGAGTGTACGTGCGTTCCAGGGTGGAAACACCATATATTTT CAWSVRAFQGGNTIYF
NA TRBJ1-1 TRBV25-1 NA TGTGCCAGCAGTGGGATTGGGGGAGAGGGGAGTTCTGAAGCTTTCTTT CASSGIGGEGSSEAFF
TRBD1 TRBJ1-1 TRBV3-1/TRBV3-2 NA TGTGCCAGCAGCCTTGTCCCAGGGGGCGCGGGTAACACTGAAGCTTTCTTT CASSLVPGGAGNTEAFF
NA TRBJ1-2 TRBV3-1/TRBV3-2 NA TGTGCCAGCAGCCACGGGGCTGCTAACTATGGCTACACCTTC CASSHGAANYGYTF
NA TRBJ2-7 TRBV9 NA TGTGCCAGCAGCGTAGCCCCTGAAAGGGGCTACGAGCAGTACTTC CASSVAPERGYEQYF